This T cell receptor (beta chain) derives from a study of monozygotic twins with inflammatory bowel disease. Nested PCRs (around 16 and 10 cycles, two total) were applied to TCRalpha and TCRbeta cDNA. After re-calling the 5' RACE reads, TCRdb lists one entry per CDR3 protein, DNA absent. This repertoire includes a few hundred thousand distinct CDR3 sequences. General study points: Diversity of TCRbeta measured by inverse Simpson was lower in IBD patients than in healthy co-twins. Immunosuppressive treatments differing between patients may have added repertoire variability. Researchers report that IBD patients shared fewer clonotypes with others than healthy twins, especially amid disease activity.

CDR3 length: 14 amino acids. Germline lookup yields CDR1 SGHRS and CDR2 YFSETQ. Turning to this clonotype: Antigen unknown.

The chain is built from TRBV5-1 and TRBJ1-5. The sequence came from a human donor with ulcerative colitis or Crohn's disease, or a healthy co-twin of an affected twin (not recorded which). Sequenced sample: blood. The CDR3 sequence is CASSFGGGYQPQHF.